The T cell receptor (beta chain) described here comes from a study of blood T cell repertoires in COVID-19. Germline V gene data show CDR1 as SGHAT and CDR2 as FQNNGV. V was clipped by 0 bases and J by 8 bases, with 22 bases between them. The CDR3 contains 17 residues. Original analysis: Reference gene primer amplification gave nucleated cell count estimates. Assay used: immunoSEQ multiplex PCR; TCRdb lists only in-frame clones, some missing. From that table come the V and J calls and clone size; the DNA was used to work out D and trimming. The profile shows fewer than 150,000 clones, approximately 83% of them singletons.

The chain is built from TRBV11-2 and TRBJ1-2; D unresolved. This sequence was found in a woman between 50 and 59 years old who had recovered from COVID-19. Sequenced material: peripheral blood. The chain's CDR3 is CASSLDLGVKPPRGYTF. DNA of the CDR3: TGTGCCAGCAGCTTAGATCTCGGAGTTAAGCCCCCGAGGGGCTACACCTTC.